A selection of T cell receptor beta chains follows, all from one sample in a study of CD8+ T cells in alopecia areata. Assay used: immunoSEQ multiplex PCR; TCRdb lists only in-frame clones, some missing. This repertoire shows fewer than 150,000 clones, under 40% found once; its top ten account for roughly 3.3%. The sample was CD4+ T cells sorted from blood. These receptors were taken from a human donor with alopecia areata. Each CDR3 is given with its conserved first and last residue. Each record gives: clone size, D gene, J gene, V gene, CDR3 DNA, CDR3 protein. D genes are given only for firm matches. A clone size is listed for some rows: how often the clone was seen (once, few, many), or a class if it is expanded.

>few|TRBD2|TRBJ2-1|TRBV10-3
TGTGCCACCAATCAGGTGGGGACTAGCGGGAGGAGGCACAATGAGCAGTTCTTC
CATNQVGTSGRRHNEQFF
>.|.|TRBJ2-1|TRBV20-1
TGCAGTGCCAAAAATGAGCAGTTCTTC
CSAKNEQFF
>few|TRBD1|TRBJ1-4|TRBV5-8
TGTGCCAGCAGCCGCAGGGGGCGCCTGGGGAATGAAAAACTGTTTTTT
CASSRRGRLGNEKLFF
>few|TRBD1|TRBJ1-2|TRBV29-1
TGCAGCGTGCAGGGACAGGGCTATGGCTACACCTTC
CSVQGQGYGYTF
>.|.|TRBJ2-3|TRBV27
.
CASSWGGGTEYF
>.|TRBD1|TRBJ1-1|TRBV28
TGTGCCAGCAGTTCGGGACAGATGAACACTGAAGCTTTCTTT
CASSSGQMNTEAFF
>few|.|TRBJ1-2|TRBV29-1
TGCAGCGCCAGACGGACGCCCTTGGGGGGCTACACCTTC
CSARRTPLGGYTF
>.|TRBD1|TRBJ2-5|TRBV5-1
TGCGCCAGCAGCTCCCTAGTAGGGGGCTTGAAGACCCAGTACTTC
CASSSLVGGLKTQYF
>.|.|TRBJ2-1|TRBV19
TGTGCCAGTACCCTTACAACGGGGGGCGGAGAGCAGTTCTTC
CASTLTTGGGEQFF
>.|TRBD1|TRBJ1-1|TRBV29-1
TGCAGCGTCAGGGGGCTGAACACTGAAGCTTTCTTT
CSVRGLNTEAFF
>.|.|TRBJ2-4|TRBV2
TGTGCCAGCAGTGAAATCGTTTGGACAGACAAAAACATTCAGTACTTC
CASSEIVWTDKNIQYF
>few|.|TRBJ2-7|TRBV4-1
TGCGCCAGCAGGGCGTATACCGGACCGGGAACCTACGAGCAGTACTTC
CASRAYTGPGTYEQYF
>.|.|TRBJ2-7|TRBV10-3
TGTGCCATCAGCGTGACGTCCTACGAGCAGTACTTC
CAISVTSYEQYF
>.|TRBD1|TRBJ2-3|TRBV19
TGTGCCAGTAGGGGACAGGGGGGGACAGATACGCAGTATTTT
CASRGQGGTDTQYF
>.|.|TRBJ2-1|TRBV9
TGTGCCAGCAGCCCCCCGGGACTCCAACTCAATGAGCAGTTCTTC
CASSPPGLQLNEQFF
>once|.|TRBJ1-1|TRBV27
TGTGCCAGCAGTTTGGTGGAATCCACTGAAGCTTTCTTT
CASSLVESTEAFF
>few|.|TRBJ1-1|TRBV29-1
TGCAGCGTTTATTACACTGAAGCTTTCTTT
CSVYYTEAFF
>.|.|TRBJ1-2|TRBV6-5
TGTGCCAGCAGTTCGGGAATTCCCAGCATCTATGGCTACACCTTC
CASSSGIPSIYGYTF
>.|TRBD1|TRBJ1-6|TRBV11-2
TGTGCCAGCAGCTTAACGTCAGGGGGCGTATTTAATTCACCCCTCCACTTT
CASSLTSGGVFNSPLHF
>few|TRBD1|TRBJ1-2|TRBV28
TGTGCCAGCAGACCGGGGACAGGGCTCTATGGCTACACCTTC
CASRPGTGLYGYTF
>.|TRBD2|TRBJ2-1|TRBV5-1
TGCGCCAGCACTCGACTAGCGGGATCTCCCGGCGAGCAGTTCTTC
CASTRLAGSPGEQFF
>.|.|TRBJ2-3|TRBV11-2
TGTGCCAGCAACTTAGCCGGAGGGACAGATACGCAGTATTTT
CASNLAGGTDTQYF
>.|.|TRBJ2-5|TRBV6-1
TGTGCCAGCAGTGAATCGTGGCCCCTTGGGTACTTC
CASSESWPLGYF
>once|.|TRBJ2-5|TRBV4-3
TGCGCCAGCAGCCAAGATCTACGGGGAGAGACCCAGTACTTC
CASSQDLRGETQYF
>few|TRBD1|TRBJ1-3|TRBV14
TGTGCCAGCAGCCCGACAGGGGGCCGTGGTGGAAACACCATATATTTT
CASSPTGGRGGNTIYF
>.|.|TRBJ1-1|TRBV15
TGTGCCACCAGCAGAGATGGGCCGCGGCTGGCTTTCTTT
CATSRDGPRLAFF
>.|TRBD2|TRBJ2-7|TRBV5-1
TGCGCCAGCAGACCGGGACTAGCGGGAGTTTGGGCAGAAGAACCTTACGAGCAGTACTTC
CASRPGLAGVWAEEPYEQYF
>.|TRBD1|TRBJ2-4|TRBV29-1
TGCAGCGTTATTAGGGACAGCGAGGCCAAAAACATTCAGTACTTC
CSVIRDSEAKNIQYF
>.|TRBD1|TRBJ2-2|TRBV29-1
TGCAGCGGGGGGGACAGGGCCACCGGGGAGCTGTTTTTT
CSGGDRATGELFF
>.|.|TRBJ1-2|TRBV7-9
TGTGCCAGCAGCTTAGTGGAAGGGGTGGATGGCTACACCTTC
CASSLVEGVDGYTF
>.|TRBD2|TRBJ2-7|TRBV4-1
TGCGCCAGCAGCCGCGCCGGACTAGCGGACCACTCCTCCGAGCAGTACTTC
CASSRAGLADHSSEQYF
>few|.|TRBJ2-3|TRBV29-1
TGCAGCGTTGAAGGTCCAATCGGGCCCGACAAGGGGCCAGATACGCAGTATTTT
CSVEGPIGPDKGPDTQYF
>.|.|TRBJ2-7|TRBV7-9
TGTGCCAGCAGCTTAACTGGGTTGGGGTACGAGCAGTACTTC
CASSLTGLGYEQYF
>many|.|TRBJ2-5|TRBV28
TGTGCCAGCAGCCTTATCCAAGAGACCCAGTACTTC
CASSLIQETQYF
>few|.|TRBJ2-5|TRBV7-2
TGTGCCAGCAGCGGGGGTGGAGAGACCCAGTACTTC
CASSGGGETQYF
>.|TRBD2|TRBJ2-7|TRBV28
TGTGCCAGCAGCCCGCTGACTAGCGGGAGTTCGAACGAGCAGTACTTC
CASSPLTSGSSNEQYF
>few|TRBD2|TRBJ2-1|TRBV14
TGTGCCAGCAGCCAACTAGCGGGAGTTTCCCCTGAGCAGTTCTTC
CASSQLAGVSPEQFF
>.|.|TRBJ2-1|TRBV7-3
TGTGCCAGCAGCTTTTCTGGACAAGCAAAGGAGCAGTTCTTC
CASSFSGQAKEQFF
>few|TRBD1|TRBJ2-1|TRBV19
TGTGCCAGTTCCGGACAGGTTCTAGGGAATGAGCAGTTCTTC
CASSGQVLGNEQFF
>.|.|TRBJ1-4|TRBV29-1
TGCAGCGTTGAAGGGTCATCAAATGAAAAACTGTTTTTT
CSVEGSSNEKLFF
>few|.|TRBJ2-5|TRBV30
TGTGCCTGGAGTGTTGGTCCTCAAGAGACCCAGTACTTC
CAWSVGPQETQYF
>.|.|TRBJ1-1|TRBV29-1
TGCAGCGCTTGCGCTCAGGGGAACACTGAAGCTTTCTTT
CSACAQGNTEAFF
>.|TRBD2|TRBJ2-4|TRBV7-3
TGTGCCAGCAGCATATCTAGCGGGAATAACATTCAGTACTTC
CASSISSGNNIQYF
>few|TRBD1|TRBJ2-7|TRBV5-1
TGCGCCAGCAGCTTTACAGGGGGACCTAGCTCCTACGAGCAGTACTTC
CASSFTGGPSSYEQYF
>.|.|TRBJ2-7|TRBV6-6
TGTGCCAGCAGCGGAAGGGACCCACTATACGAGCAGTACTTC
CASSGRDPLYEQYF
>.|TRBD1|TRBJ1-5|TRBV19
TGTGCCAGTGGGGACAGGACAGGAAATCAGCCCCAGCATTTT
CASGDRTGNQPQHF
>.|TRBD1|TRBJ2-3|TRBV29-1
TGCAGCGTCTTATTGACAGGGATAGAGCATACGCAGTATTTT
CSVLLTGIEHTQYF
>.|.|TRBJ2-7|TRBV5-6
TGTGCCAGCAGCTTGGGGGCCGCCTACGAGCAGTACTTC
CASSLGAAYEQYF
>once|TRBD1|TRBJ1-4|TRBV29-1
TGCAGCGTTCGATTGACAGGGCATGAAAAACTGTTTTTT
CSVRLTGHEKLFF
>once|.|TRBJ2-7|TRBV28
TGTGCCAGCAGTGGGGACAACACCTACGAGCAGTACTTC
CASSGDNTYEQYF
>.|.|TRBJ2-7|TRBV27
TGTGCCAGCAGTTTATGGAAGGGGGGCGGGAGAGGAGGCGAGCAGTACTTC
CASSLWKGGGRGGEQYF
>once|TRBD2|TRBJ2-3|TRBV5-1
TGCGCCAGCAGCTCCATTCCTAGCGGGGGGGCCAAAGATACGCAGTATTTT
CASSSIPSGGAKDTQYF
>.|TRBD1|TRBJ2-1|TRBV30
TGTGCCTGGAGTCCCGCAGGGGGCTCGAACCTTTACAATGAGCAGTTCTTC
CAWSPAGGSNLYNEQFF
>.|.|TRBJ2-1|TRBV5-4
TGTGCCAGCAGCTTGGGGCTAGCGATGTGGGGCAATGAGCAGTTCTTC
CASSLGLAMWGNEQFF
>few|.|TRBJ1-1|TRBV28
TGTGCCAGCAGTTTCGAGAACACTGAAGCTTTCTTT
CASSFENTEAFF
>.|.|TRBJ2-1|TRBV9
TGTGCCAGCAGCGTCCAAGCGGTCTCCTACAATGAGCAGTTCTTC
CASSVQAVSYNEQFF
>.|.|TRBJ1-2|TRBV6-1
TGTGCCATCAGTGAGTCGTTGGCTCTAGCTAACTATGGCTACACCTTC
CAISESLALANYGYTF